These T cell receptor beta chains were read from a single sample in a study of blood T cell repertoires in COVID-19. Here immunoSEQ multiplex PCR was the method, and the copy in TCRdb shows in-frame clones only, minus some. The profile shows some 290,000 clones, 85% to 95% of them singletons. Sequencing used PBMCs or T cells enriched from blood (not recorded which). The receptor source for this set is a young woman who had been exposed to COVID-19. The CDR3 runs from the conserved cysteine through the conserved F or W. The order of the fields is V gene, clone size, CDR3 protein. A row's size may be missing; if present it is once, few, many or a size class.

v_call: TRBV29-1; clone_size: -; cdr3_aa: CSAGGGNYGYTF
v_call: TRBV13; clone_size: -; cdr3_aa: CASSLDRGRETQYF
v_call: TRBV6-4; clone_size: -; cdr3_aa: CASSRQGLRSSLHEQYF
v_call: TRBV6-2/TRBV6-3; clone_size: -; cdr3_aa: CASSYRQGGAGANVLTF
v_call: TRBV9; clone_size: once; cdr3_aa: CASSADRDRGAYGYTF
v_call: TRBV24-1; clone_size: -; cdr3_aa: CATSERARGLLMNTEAFF
v_call: TRBV7-9; clone_size: -; cdr3_aa: CASSLVGRSSYEQYF
v_call: TRBV18; clone_size: -; cdr3_aa: CASSPYGGKSGNTIYF
v_call: TRBV4-1; clone_size: -; cdr3_aa: CASSQAWTGYGETQYF
v_call: TRBV7-9; clone_size: -; cdr3_aa: CASSPGQATNEKLFF
v_call: TRBV3-1/TRBV3-2; clone_size: once; cdr3_aa: CASSPEVTYEQYF
v_call: TRBV5-1; clone_size: -; cdr3_aa: CASSGRLANNEQFF
v_call: TRBV5-1; clone_size: -; cdr3_aa: CASSPQAFQGDTQYF
v_call: TRBV11-2; clone_size: once; cdr3_aa: CASSLDRRQPQHF
v_call: TRBV19; clone_size: -; cdr3_aa: CASSIINRGGETQYF
v_call: TRBV7-8; clone_size: -; cdr3_aa: CASSLLWWTARPQHF
v_call: TRBV7-2; clone_size: -; cdr3_aa: CASSGQRDRVGRNEQFF
v_call: TRBV10-3; clone_size: -; cdr3_aa: CAISERNRVFTEAFF
v_call: TRBV7-8; clone_size: -; cdr3_aa: CASSLATGGSNQPQHF
v_call: TRBV7-9; clone_size: -; cdr3_aa: CASSSSGTGVGYTF
v_call: TRBV7-9; clone_size: -; cdr3_aa: CASSPRGSSYEQYF
v_call: TRBV7-3; clone_size: -; cdr3_aa: CASSLEFGTESGYTF
v_call: TRBV2; clone_size: -; cdr3_aa: CASSDHSGGYTDTQYF
v_call: TRBV29-1; clone_size: -; cdr3_aa: CSVATGWSSYNEQFF
v_call: TRBV4-1; clone_size: -; cdr3_aa: CASSQERGPMNTEAFF
v_call: TRBV5-5; clone_size: -; cdr3_aa: CASSLPTHRVWDTEAFF
v_call: TRBV6-2/TRBV6-3; clone_size: -; cdr3_aa: CASSPSGGTYEQYF
v_call: TRBV15; clone_size: once; cdr3_aa: CATSRIQQVAQHF